The present T cell receptor (beta chain) was sequenced within a study of monozygotic twins with inflammatory bowel disease. Whole-study results and caveats: It was observed that concordant and discordant twins did not differ in repertoire similarity, possibly given limited power. Patient repertoire variability may have increased through differing immunosuppressive treatments. Distinguishing T cell subtypes was not possible. IBD patients showed reduced TCRbeta diversity (inverse Simpson) versus healthy co-twins.

On this clonotype: Its antigen remains unidentified.

TCRdb re-analyzed the 5' RACE reads; it lists each CDR3 protein once, without DNA. In all, the sample yields over 90,000 distinct CDR3 sequences. The CDR3 has 13 residues. Germline values: CDR1 SGHTA, CDR2 FQGTGA. The chain couples TRBV7-3 to TRBJ1-1. Sequencing was done on a sample of blood. The origin of this receptor is a human donor with ulcerative colitis or Crohn's disease, or a healthy co-twin of an affected twin (not recorded which). The CDR3 loop is CASSLFGDSEAFF.